This T cell receptor (beta chain) was profiled in a study of cytomegalovirus exposure and HLA in healthy donors. TCRdb's copy holds only in-frame clones and misses some; the assay was immunoSEQ multiplex PCR. The sample lists 70,000 to 75,000 clones, 94% occurring once. General study results and limits: It was confirmed in vitro that a few of the CMV-associated chains were specific for CMV antigens. Researchers catalogued 150 or so TCR beta chains as cytomegalovirus-associated. The dataset shows that most TCR sequences were rare, while some public TCRs occurred in many donors. The tendency of first-cohort TCR clusters to co-occur in the 120 or so validation repertoires was identified by a subsequent analysis.

CDR1 is SGHRS and CDR2 is YFSETQ in the germline V gene. The trim removed 6 bases at V and 3 bases at J, leaving 4 bases unmatched. The CDR3 spans 13 residues. As to this clone: What it binds is unknown.

The clonotype comes from a man younger than 35 in good health and CMV-seropositive. This chain links TRBV5-1 with TRBJ2-7; 9 nucleotides align to TRBD1. Sequencing used PBMCs. CDR3 amino acids: CASNPGQGYEQYF. The CDR3 coding sequence is TGCGCCAGCAACCCGGGACAGGGCTACGAGCAGTACTTC. Combining the CDR3 with reference TRBV5-1 and TRBJ2-7 gives the whole variable domain KAGVTQTPRYLIKTRGQQVTLSCSPISGHRSVSWYQQTPGQGLQFLFEYFSETQRNKGNFPGRFSGRQFSNSRSEMNVSTLELGDSALYLCASNPGQGYEQYFGPGTRLTVT.